The 32 T cell receptor beta chains reported below all come from one sample, sequenced in a study of T cells after yellow fever vaccination. A single record per CDR3 protein comes from TCRdb applying MiXCR to the 5' RACE reads. The data hold 200,000 to 300,000 distinct CDR3 sequences, with approximately 13% observed a single time. Sequenced material: CD4+ T cells sorted from PBMCs, taken 45 days after the yellow fever booster vaccination. These receptors were taken from a man aged 25-40 years who received the YFV17D yellow fever vaccine.

This clonotype was seen a few times. The CDR3 bases are TGCAGTGCTGTGTTCTACTCCTACCAGTTCTTC. The encoded protein is CSAVFYSYQFF. This sequence joins TRBV20-1 and TRBJ2-1; D remains ambiguous. CDR3 length equals 11 residues. V lost 5 bases, J lost 13 bases, and 15 bases lay in between. Looked up from germline, CDR1 is DFQATT and CDR2 is SNEGSKA (reference sequence).

Ten or more counts support this clonotype. This chain uses TRBV12-3 or TRBV12-4 with TRBJ1-1, with D possibly TRBD1 on 6 matching bases. Trimming stripped 6 bases from V and 6 bases from J, with 17 bases between. The CDR3 is 14 amino acids. DNA of the CDR3: TGTGCCAGCAGCCGACAGGCTGGGGTGGCTGAAGCTTTCTTT. Its translation: CASSRQAGVAEAFF.

The V call is TRBV2, the J call TRBJ2-1; D is undetermined. Trimming took off 5 bases at V and 7 bases at J, with 9 bases between the two ends. CDR3 length: 12 residues. CDR1 is SNHLY and CDR2 is FYNNEI in the germline V gene. The CDR3: CASSPDWNEQFF. The CDR3 DNA follows: TGTGCCAGCAGTCCCGACTGGAATGAGCAGTTCTTC. Supplemented by reference TRBV2 and TRBJ2-1, the full variable domain reads EPEVTQTPSHQVTQMGQEVILRCVPISNHLYFYWYRQILGQKVEFLVSFYNNEISEKSEIFDDQFSVERPDGSNFTLKIRSTKLEDSAMYFCASSPDWNEQFFGPGTRLTVL.

Ten or more counts support this clonotype. The chain couples TRBV12-3 or TRBV12-4 to TRBJ2-5; 12 bases are shared with TRBD2. The J segment lost 4 bases and the V segment lost 5 bases, leaving 2 bases of the junction unmatched. The length of the CDR3 is 14 residues. CDR3: CASSVTSGRETQYF. The CDR3 DNA sequence: TGTGCCAGCAGTGTGACTAGCGGGAGAGAGACCCAGTACTTC.

V and J are TRBV20-1 and TRBJ2-1; the D is unclear. Germline CDR1 is DFQATT and CDR2 is SNEGSKA (reference sequence). The CDR3 length is 11 residues. The V and J ends lost 7 bases and 5 bases respectively, with 9 bases between them. The CDR3 region has the DNA TGCAGTGGTAGGGTCGACAATGAGCAGTTCTTC. Its protein product is CSGRVDNEQFF.

This chain joins TRBV5-6 and TRBJ2-4; 7 bases map to TRBD1. Trimming at V came to 5 bases and at J to 2 bases, leaving 4 bases not matched to a gene. Germline CDR1 is SGHDT and CDR2 is YYEEEE. The CDR3 runs to 14 residues. The CDR3 nucleotides are TGTGCCAGCAGAGGGGGCAGTTCCAAAAACATTCAGTACTTC. It translates to CASRGGSSKNIQYF. The full variable domain, completed using reference TRBV5-6 and TRBJ2-4, is DAGVTQSPTHLIKTRGQQVTLRCSPKSGHDTVSWYQQALGQGPQFIFQYYEEEERQRGNFPDRFSGHQFPNYSSELNVNALLLGDSALYLCASRGGSSKNIQYFGAGTRLSVL.

This clonotype has more than one count but fewer than ten. V is TRBV7-2 and J is TRBJ2-1, with D unclear. The V end was cut by 5 bases, the J end by 2 bases, with 7 bases between. The CDR3 contains 13 residues. CDR1 is SGHTA and CDR2 is FQGNSA in the germline V gene. The CDR3 protein is CASSLITYNEQFF. In DNA, the CDR3 is TGTGCCAGCAGCCTCATAACCTACAATGAGCAGTTCTTC.

This clonotype has more than one count but fewer than ten. The chain joins TRBV2 to TRBJ1-5; no clear D. Trimming shortened V by 6 bases and J by 4 bases, and 13 bases separated the two germline ends. Germline V gives CDR1 SNHLY, CDR2 FYNNEI. The CDR3 runs to 14 residues. The CDR3 bases are TGTGCCAGCAGCTCCGGGAACCCAAATCAGCCCCAGCATTTT. As protein: CASSSGNPNQPQHF.

This clonotype was picked up many times. This chain joins TRBV29-1 and TRBJ2-7; possibly TRBD2 for D (5 bases). The germline CDR1 and CDR2 sequences are SQVTM and ANQGSEA. The CDR3 totals 12 residues. V shed 4 bases and J shed 4 bases, with 11 bases lying between them. The chain's CDR3 is CSVAEGAYEQYF. The CDR3 DNA is TGCAGCGTTGCCGAGGGAGCATACGAGCAGTACTTC.

J is TRBJ1-5 and V is TRBV4-3, with 8 nucleotides matching TRBD1. From germline, CDR1 is LGHNA and CDR2 YSLEER. The CDR3 runs to 15 residues. V gave up 0 bases and J gave up 6 bases; unmatched junction bases: 4. CDR3 DNA sequence: TGCGCCAGCAGCCAAGATCGACAGGGGACTCAGCCCCAGCATTTT. This encodes CASSQDRQGTQPQHF.

This clonotype was observed a few times. The V gene is TRBV7-9, the J gene TRBJ2-7; D might be TRBD1 (6 bases). V was trimmed by 5 bases and J by 0 bases, leaving 14 bases between them. The CDR3 has 15 amino acids. Germline values: CDR1 SEHNR, CDR2 FQNEAQ (reference sequence). In DNA, the CDR3 is TGTGCCAGCAGCCCTGGACAGCCCTCCTCCTACGAGCAGTACTTC. Translation gives CASSPGQPSSYEQYF.

The rearrangement uses TRBV4-3 and TRBJ2-5, with a weak D call TRBD2 (6 bases). Between the trimmed V and J ends, which lost 3 bases and 2 bases, there was a span of 10 bases. Per germline, CDR1 LGHNA and CDR2 YSLEER. The CDR3 has 14 amino acids. The CDR3 protein is CASSHGTGQETQYF. The CDR3 coding sequence is TGCGCCAGCAGCCACGGGACTGGGCAAGAGACCCAGTACTTC.

The chain has TRBV9 and TRBJ2-7; D remains unclear. Germline-derived CDR1 and CDR2 are SGDLS and YYNGEE. The germline V and J ends were trimmed by 0 bases and 7 bases, with 17 bases remaining between them. The CDR3 spans 15 residues. The CDR3 spells CASSVAMQLGEEQYF. The CDR3 region has the DNA TGTGCCAGCAGCGTAGCCATGCAACTCGGAGAGGAGCAGTACTTC. Using reference TRBV9 and TRBJ2-7 for the parts outside the CDR3, the full variable domain is DSGVTQTPKHLITATGQRVTLRCSPRSGDLSVYWYQQSLDQGLQFLIQYYNGEERAKGNILERFSAQQFPDLHSELNLSSLELGDSALYFCASSVAMQLGEEQYFGPGTRLTVT.

The V and J genes are TRBV11-2 and TRBJ2-1; 7 bases are shared with TRBD2. Unmatched junction bases numbered 3, after V lost 1 base and J lost 0 bases. There are 16 residues in the CDR3. Germline V CDR1 and CDR2: SGHAT, FQNNGV. In DNA, the CDR3 is TGTGCCAGCAGCTTAGCGACTAGCCCCTCCTACAATGAGCAGTTCTTC. Translated, it gives CASSLATSPSYNEQFF.

In this sample, this clonotype turned up a few times. This chain uses TRBV29-1 with TRBJ1-5; no definite D call. The CDR3 runs to 12 residues. V lost 2 bases to trimming and J lost 5 bases, with 7 bases between them. Germline loops: CDR1 SQVTM, CDR2 ANQGSEA. The CDR3 loop is CSVEIGDQPQHF. CDR3 nucleotide sequence: TGCAGCGTTGAAATCGGAGATCAGCCCCAGCATTTT.

This clonotype was counted a few times. This chain connects TRBV24-1 to TRBJ2-7, with 7 bases fitting TRBD2. The CDR3 is made up of 15 amino acids. The junction had 9 bases not matched to a gene; V was cut back by 1 base and J by 7 bases. Germline CDR1 is KGHDR and CDR2 is SFDVKD. CDR3 DNA: TGTGCCACCAGTGATTTCCGGGACTACGTTCGGGAGCAGTACTTC. Protein sequence: CATSDFRDYVREQYF.

This clonotype was detected only a few times. The chain combines TRBV30 with TRBJ2-7; D could derive from TRBD1 or TRBD2 (5 bases each). Germline values: CDR1 GTSNPN, CDR2 SVGIG (reference sequence). This CDR3 spans 15 amino acids. The V gene lost 2 bases and the J gene lost 1 base, with 15 bases spanning the gap. The CDR3 DNA follows: TGTGCCTGGAGTTATGGGACCCAGGCTTCCTACGAGCAGTACTTC. Amino acids: CAWSYGTQASYEQYF.

The gene calls are TRBV18 and TRBJ1-4, with 7 nucleotides matching TRBD1. The CDR3 spans 14 residues. After removal of 3 bases from V and 5 bases from J, the junction contained 3 bases not matched to a gene. Germline V gene data show CDR1 as KGHSH and CDR2 as LQKENI. CDR3 nucleotides: TGTGCCAGCTCACCCGGGACAGAGAATGAAAAACTGTTTTTT. This encodes CASSPGTENEKLFF.

In its sample, this clonotype was seen many times. The V call is TRBV29-1, the J call TRBJ2-2; TRBD2 agrees at 8 bases. This CDR3 comprises 14 residues. Unmatched junction bases numbered 5, after V lost 3 bases and J lost 5 bases. CDR1 is SQVTM, CDR2 ANQGSEA, per germline. The CDR3 here is CSVDRGGATGELFF. In nucleotides, the CDR3 is TGCAGCGTTGACCGGGGGGGGGCAACCGGGGAGCTGTTTTTT.

This clonotype was detected many times. This chain uses TRBV7-8 with TRBJ2-2; possibly TRBD1 or TRBD2 for D (5 bases each). V lost 4 bases and J lost 13, with 13 bases in between. This CDR3 region has 12 residues. Germline loops: CDR1 SGHVS, CDR2 FQNEAQ. DNA of the CDR3: TGTGCCAGCAGCTCCGATTGGGGGAGGCTGTTTTTT. This encodes CASSSDWGRLFF. Full variable domain (rest looked up from reference TRBV7-8 and TRBJ2-2): GAGVSQSPRYKVAKRGQDVALRCDPISGHVSLFWYQQALGQGPEFLTYFQNEAQLDKSGLPSDRFFAERPEGSVSTLKIQRTQQEDSAVYLCASSSDWGRLFFGEGSRLTVL.

This clonotype was counted a few times. V and J are TRBV6-1 and TRBJ2-7, with D perhaps TRBD1 or TRBD2 (6 bases each). This CDR3 is built from 16 residues. Trimming took off 6 bases at V and 1 base at J, with 19 bases between the two ends. Per the germline V gene, CDR1 is MNHNS and CDR2 is SASEGT. CDR3 sequence (DNA): TGTGCCAGCAGACCCCCGGGGGCGAAGGGGTCCTACGAGCAGTACTTC. Encoded protein: CASRPPGAKGSYEQYF.

V and J are TRBV5-1 and TRBJ2-2; 8 bases are shared with TRBD2. This CDR3 contains 15 residues. The V gene end was trimmed by 2 bases and the J gene end by 5 bases; junction bases not matched to a gene: 5. Germline V gives CDR1 SGHRS, CDR2 YFSETQ. The CDR3 region has the DNA TGCGCCAGCAGCTTTGTCGGGAGGGATACCGGGGAGCTGTTTTTT. Protein: CASSFVGRDTGELFF. The entire variable domain, with the rest obtained from reference TRBV5-1 and TRBJ2-2, is as follows: KAGVTQTPRYLIKTRGQQVTLSCSPISGHRSVSWYQQTPGQGLQFLFEYFSETQRNKGNFPGRFSGRQFSNSRSEMNVSTLELGDSALYLCASSFVGRDTGELFFGEGSRLTVL.

This clonotype has more than one count but fewer than ten. This sequence joins TRBV5-1 and TRBJ2-1, with 11 bases lining up with TRBD2. Germline V gives CDR1 SGHRS, CDR2 YFSETQ. Trimming cost V 4 bases and J 5 bases; bases outside gene matches: 8. The CDR3 runs 16 residues. The CDR3 region is CASSLTSGSQDNEQFF. The CDR3 DNA is TGCGCCAGCAGCCTAACTAGCGGGAGTCAGGACAATGAGCAGTTCTTC.

CDR3 loop: CASSISGRPHNEQFF. DNA for the CDR3: TGTGCCAGCAGTATTAGCGGGAGACCACACAATGAGCAGTTCTTC. This chain connects TRBV6-2 or TRBV6-3 to TRBJ2-1; 9 bases match TRBD2. CDR1 and CDR2 (germline): MNHEY, SVGEGT. The J segment lost 5 bases and the V segment lost 5 bases, leaving 7 bases of the junction unmatched. The CDR3 contains 15 residues.

The V gene is TRBV7-9, the J gene TRBJ2-5, with a possible D match to TRBD1 (6 bases). The CDR3 is made up of 13 amino acids. Per germline, CDR1 SEHNR and CDR2 FQNEAQ (reference sequence). V shed 5 bases and J shed 4 bases, with 11 bases lying between them. DNA of the CDR3: TGTGCCAGCAGCCTCACAGGGTCAGAGACCCAGTACTTC. It specifies CASSLTGSETQYF.

This clonotype was seen only once. The genes are TRBV7-8 and TRBJ2-2, with a weak D call TRBD2 (7 bases). Trimming cost V 5 bases and J 10 bases, with 26 bases left between them. The CDR3 is 17 amino acids. Germline CDR1 SGHVS, CDR2 FQNEAQ. CDR3 sequence reads: CASSVGRGVRGYEELFF. The CDR3 nucleotides read TGTGCCAGCAGCGTAGGGAGGGGGGTACGCGGGTATGAGGAGCTGTTTTTT.

V is TRBV20-1 and J is TRBJ2-3; possibly TRBD2 for D (6 bases). V lost 3 bases to trimming and J lost 0 bases, with 16 bases between them. The CDR3 loop spans 16 amino acids. Germline CDR1 is DFQATT and CDR2 is SNEGSKA (reference sequence). CDR3 nucleotides: TGCAGTGCTAGTCGCGGGGATTCCTCTAGCACAGATACGCAGTATTTT. Protein: CSASRGDSSSTDTQYF.

This clonotype was observed a few times. V usage is TRBV5-1 and J usage is TRBJ1-2; D possibly corresponds to TRBD1 (5 bases). CDR1 is SGHRS, CDR2 YFSETQ, per germline. The V gene lost 4 bases and the J gene lost 4 bases, with 14 bases spanning the gap. The CDR3 runs to 14 residues. The chain's CDR3 is CASSPSWGSYGYTF. The CDR3 DNA reads TGCGCCAGCAGCCCCTCGTGGGGCAGCTATGGCTACACCTTC.

At least ten counts were recorded for this clonotype. The rearrangement links TRBV4-3 to TRBJ2-1; tentatively, D is TRBD2 (5 bases). V was pared by 0 bases and J by 8 bases, with 8 bases between. The length of the CDR3 is 13 residues. Germline V gene data show CDR1 as LGHNA and CDR2 as YSLEER. CDR3 loop: CASSQDRRYEQFF. The CDR3, as DNA: TGCGCCAGCAGCCAAGATCGGAGGTATGAGCAGTTCTTC.

The rearrangement joins TRBV5-1 to TRBJ2-2; a possible D gene is TRBD2 (6 bases). The germline gives CDR1 SGHRS, CDR2 YFSETQ. V was trimmed by 3 bases and J by 0 bases, leaving 18 bases between them. This CDR3 spans 18 amino acids. CDR3 region: CASSWAKFLASNTGELFF. The CDR3 region has the DNA TGCGCCAGCAGCTGGGCCAAGTTTCTAGCGTCGAACACCGGGGAGCTGTTTTTT.

CDR3 protein: CASRPGLLVGEQFF. CDR3 coding DNA: TGTGCCAGCAGGCCAGGACTCTTAGTCGGTGAGCAGTTCTTC. The V and J genes are TRBV28 and TRBJ2-1, with a weak D call TRBD2 (5 bases). The CDR3 has 14 amino acids. CDR1 is MDHEN and CDR2 is SYDVKM in the germline V gene. V was pared by 6 bases and J by 9 bases, with 18 bases between.

This clonotype has more than one count but fewer than ten. The CDR3 DNA reads TGTGCCAGCAGCGTAGGCAAAAACGTCTACAGCTCCTACGAGCAGTACTTC. Translated: CASSVGKNVYSSYEQYF. The chain uses TRBV9 and TRBJ2-7; D ambiguous. The CDR3 consists of 17 residues. Germline V gene lookup returns CDR1 SGDLS and CDR2 YYNGEE. Trimming removed 0 bases at V and 0 bases at J, with 16 bases between.